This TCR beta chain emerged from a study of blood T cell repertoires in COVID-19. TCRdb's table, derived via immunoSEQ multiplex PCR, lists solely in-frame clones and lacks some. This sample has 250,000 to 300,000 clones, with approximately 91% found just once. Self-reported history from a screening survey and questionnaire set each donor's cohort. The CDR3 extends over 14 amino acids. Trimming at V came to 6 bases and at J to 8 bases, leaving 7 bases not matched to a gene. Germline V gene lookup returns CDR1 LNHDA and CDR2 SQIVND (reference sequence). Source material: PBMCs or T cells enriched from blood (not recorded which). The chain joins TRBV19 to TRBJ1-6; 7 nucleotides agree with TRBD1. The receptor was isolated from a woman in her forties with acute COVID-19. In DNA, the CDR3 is TGTGCCAGTAGCGCCACCCAGGGGGATTCACCCCTCCACTTT. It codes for CASSATQGDSPLHF. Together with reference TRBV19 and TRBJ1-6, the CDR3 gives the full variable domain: DGGITQSPKYLFRKEGQNVTLSCEQNLNHDAMYWYRQDPGQGLRLIYYSQIVNDFQKGDIAEGYSVSREKKESFPLTVTSAQKNPTAFYLCASSATQGDSPLHFGNGTRLTVT.